The 11 T cell receptor beta chains in this list originate from one sample, sequenced in a study of cytomegalovirus exposure and HLA in healthy donors. PCR used 60 Vbeta primers and 13 Jbeta primers. This table comes from immunoSEQ multiplex PCR, and its TCRdb copy is limited to in-frame clones, with some not included. The repertoire holds approximately 200,000 clones, approximately 70% seen once, with 3% to 3.5% in the top ten. Specimen: PBMCs. These receptors were taken from a woman in her thirties in good health and CMV-seropositive.

This clone was picked up a small number of times. V usage is TRBV14 and J usage is TRBJ2-7; no definite D call. The CDR3 sequence is 12 residues long. The germline CDR1 and CDR2 sequences are SGHDN and FVKESK. Between the trimmed V and J ends, which lost 0 bases and 7 bases, there was a span of 7 bases. In nucleotides, the CDR3 is TGTGCCAGCAGCCAAGATAATATGGAGCAGTACTTC. Translated: CASSQDNMEQYF.

This chain links TRBV4-2 with TRBJ1-1; possibly TRBD1 for D (6 bases). This CDR3 is built from 15 residues. Trimming removed 0 bases from V and 2 bases from J, with 10 bases in between. Germline loops: CDR1 LGHNA, CDR2 YNFKEQ. The CDR3 coding sequence is TGTGCCAGCAGCCAAGATCCAGGGGCTAACACTGAAGCTTTCTTT. Protein product: CASSQDPGANTEAFF.

This clone came up once. The chain joins TRBV7-2 to TRBJ1-4, with D uncertain. Germline assignment: CDR1 SGHTA and CDR2 FQGNSA. The CDR3 is 17 amino acids. Trimming took off 4 bases at V and 0 bases at J, with 15 bases between the two ends. Here the CDR3 reads CASSSSHLSATNEKLFF. CDR3 sequence (DNA): TGTGCCAGCAGCTCCTCCCACCTCTCAGCAACTAATGAAAAACTGTTTTTT. Supplemented by reference TRBV7-2 and TRBJ1-4, the full variable domain reads GAGVSQSPSNKVTEKGKDVELRCDPISGHTALYWYRQSLGQGLEFLIYFQGNSAPDKSGLPSDRFSAERTGGSVSTLTIQRTQQEDSAVYLCASSSSHLSATNEKLFFGSGTQLSVL.

The V gene is TRBV14, the J gene TRBJ2-7, with 8 bases aligning to TRBD2. The J segment lost 12 bases and the V segment lost 1 base, leaving 5 bases of the junction unmatched. This CDR3 spans 12 amino acids. The germline gives CDR1 SGHDN, CDR2 FVKESK. CDR3 region: CASSQAGLERYF. CDR3 DNA: TGTGCCAGCAGCCAAGCGGGACTAGAGAGGTACTTC.

The chain joins TRBV6-5 to TRBJ1-1; D is unresolved. Germline V CDR1 and CDR2: MNHEY, SVGAGI. The CDR3 covers 13 residues. The V end was cut by 6 bases, the J end by 2 bases, with 10 bases between. CDR3 loop: CASRSDGNTEAFF. CDR3 in DNA: TGTGCCAGCAGAAGCGACGGAAACACTGAAGCTTTCTTT.

This clone was seen only once. The genes are TRBV18 and TRBJ2-7, with 10 bases identical to TRBD2. Looked up from germline, CDR1 is KGHSH and CDR2 is LQKENI. This CDR3 is 17 amino acids long. With 3 bases clipped from V and 5 bases from J, the junction kept 13 bases outside the gene matches. The CDR3 nucleotides read TGTGCCAGCTCACCCTTTCTAGCGGGAGACTCCGAGGACGAGCAGTACTTC. Its translation is CASSPFLAGDSEDEQYF. The complete variable domain, with remaining parts taken from reference TRBV18 and TRBJ2-7, reads NAGVMQNPRHLVRRRGQEARLRCSPMKGHSHVYWYRQLPEEGLKFMVYLQKENIIDESGMPKERFSAEFPKEGPSILRIQQVVRGDSAAYFCASSPFLAGDSEDEQYFGPGTRLTVT.

This chain links TRBV2 with TRBJ1-6, with D possibly TRBD1 on 6 matching bases. The germline CDR1 and CDR2 sequences are SNHLY and FYNNEI. This CDR3 contains 15 residues. Trimming stripped 6 bases from V and 10 bases from J, with 19 bases between. DNA of the CDR3: TGTGCCAGCAGCTCAAACAGGGTAGTCGGGTCACCCCTCCACTTT. Amino acids: CASSSNRVVGSPLHF.

The genes are TRBV11-2 and TRBJ2-1; TRBD2 matches at 12 bases. Germline V gene data show CDR1 as SGHAT and CDR2 as FQNNGV. This CDR3 is built from 15 residues. V trimming: 2 bases; J trimming: 5 bases; junction bases outside the gene matches: 1. CDR3 protein: CASSLRLAGDNEQFF. CDR3 bases: TGTGCCAGCAGCTTAAGACTAGCGGGAGACAATGAGCAGTTCTTC.

The chain employs TRBV6-5 and TRBJ1-1, with D maybe TRBD1 (6 bases). Germline V gene lookup returns CDR1 MNHEY and CDR2 SVGAGI. Trimming shortened V by 5 bases and J by 9 bases, and 16 bases separated the two germline ends. The CDR3 spans 13 residues. CDR3 bases: TGTGCCAGCAGTGAAGTCGCAGGGGAGAAAGCTTTCTTT. Protein sequence: CASSEVAGEKAFF.

This sequence joins TRBV21-1 and TRBJ2-5; the D segment call TRBD2 is taken from the table without a DNA check. TRBV21-1 is annotated as a pseudogene. There are 9 residues in the CDR3. CDR3 amino acids: CASSPPEYF. The CDR3, as DNA: TGTGCCAGCAGCCCCCCGGAGTACTTC.

This chain uses TRBV10-1 with TRBJ2-7; the match to TRBD1 covers 10 bases. The germline V gene has CDR1 WNHNN and CDR2 SYGVQD (reference sequence). This CDR3 is built from 15 residues. J was trimmed by 2 bases and V by 10 bases; bases with no gene match: 11. The DNA of the CDR3 is TGCGCCACGGGGGCCGGGACAGGGGACGCCTACGAGCAGTACTTC. As protein: CATGAGTGDAYEQYF.